This TCR beta chain comes out of a study of cytomegalovirus exposure and HLA in healthy donors. A multiplex PCR was run with 60 Vbeta primers and 13 Jbeta primers. Authors' processing steps: Later, an analysis found about 83 million unique TCR beta chains, and about 10 million of these were shared. Produced via immunoSEQ multiplex PCR; TCRdb's table is partial and in-frame only. That table is the source of V, J and clone size, and D and trimming were worked out from the DNA. The data hold about 190,000 clones, with roughly 80% observed a single time. Source material: PBMCs. This TCR was sampled from a woman aged 25-40 years in good health and CMV-seropositive.

DNA for the CDR3: TGTGCCAGCAGTGAATACCGGACTAGCGGGAGTATTAATGAGCAGTTCTTC. Amino acids: CASSEYRTSGSINEQFF. V is TRBV25-1 and J is TRBJ2-1, with 13 bases aligning to TRBD2. Germline V gives CDR1 MGHDK, CDR2 SYGVNS. CDR3 length: 17 amino acids. V was pared by 0 bases and J by 7 bases, with 6 bases of the junction left unmatched.